This T cell receptor beta chain was documented in a study of breast tumors, draining lymph nodes, adjacent tissues. General study points: Compared with lymph nodes, tumors were less diverse; compared with nontumor tissue, more.

The CDR3 length is 14 residues. The germline V gene has CDR1 DFQATT and CDR2 SNEGSKA (reference sequence). TCRdb redid the calling of the multiplex PCR reads with MiXCR, one entry per CDR3 protein. The table shows more than 15,000 distinct CDR3 sequences, with about 45% occurring only once. This clonotype was detected many times. No antigen is known for it. This sequence may be a read error, since a much larger clone differs from it by one base. The TCR comes from a female donor with breast cancer. Some clones in this sample may be carry-over from other donors' samples. The sequencing input was breast tumor tissue. This chain joins TRBV20-1 and TRBJ2-7; 8 bases are a match to TRBD1. DNA for the CDR3: TGCAGTGCGACCTGGACAGGGAGCTCCTCCGAGCAGTACTTC. Amino acid sequence: CSATWTGSSSEQYF.